This TCR beta chain is drawn from a study of T cell clonality in common variable immunodeficiency. Study results and caveats: CVID subjects shared fewer TCRbeta clones than healthy controls did. T cell subpopulation sequencing would be needed to explain CVID clonality.

Libraries were prepared by immunoSEQ multiplex PCR; TCRdb keeps only in-frame clonotypes and omits some of them. The specimen has roughly 79,000 clones, none found just once. This clone has a count of ten or more. The antigen remains unidentified. From the germline J gene comes the end of the CDR3, since the read stops 3 residues before it. This CDR3 comprises 13 residues. From germline, CDR1 is DFQATT and CDR2 SNEGSKA (reference sequence). Trimming at V came to 3 bases and at J to 3 bases, leaving 4 bases not matched to a gene. V is TRBV20-1 and J is TRBJ2-7; 8 nucleotides line up with TRBD2. The sequenced material came from peripheral blood mononuclear cells. The clonotype was recovered from a person between 18 and 69 years old in good health. The CDR3 loop is CSARTSEDYEQYF. The part of the CDR3 DNA that was read is TGCAGTGCTAGGACTAGCGAAGACTACGAG.